This TCR beta chain was documented in a study of kidney transplant recipient with SARS-CoV-2 infection. TCRdb itself ran the reads through MiXCR, one entry per CDR3 protein. Here the sample spans 200,000 to 250,000 distinct CDR3 sequences, about 28% being singletons. CDR3 length: 15 amino acids. From germline, CDR1 is DFQATT and CDR2 SNEGSKA (reference sequence). The J segment lost 5 bases and the V segment lost 2 bases, leaving 9 bases of the junction unmatched. This clonotype was seen more than once but under ten times. This rearrangement joins TRBV20-1 to TRBJ2-1; 7 nucleotides align to TRBD2. The source is a male patient aged 25-45 years who had COVID-19 and was a kidney transplant recipient. The T cells may partly be graft donor cells. Material: a blood sample, obtained at baseline and on day 111 from a kidney transplant recipient. CDR3 in DNA: TGCAGTGCTAGATCCAGCGGGAATACGGACAATGAGCAGTTCTTC. Protein product: CSARSSGNTDNEQFF.